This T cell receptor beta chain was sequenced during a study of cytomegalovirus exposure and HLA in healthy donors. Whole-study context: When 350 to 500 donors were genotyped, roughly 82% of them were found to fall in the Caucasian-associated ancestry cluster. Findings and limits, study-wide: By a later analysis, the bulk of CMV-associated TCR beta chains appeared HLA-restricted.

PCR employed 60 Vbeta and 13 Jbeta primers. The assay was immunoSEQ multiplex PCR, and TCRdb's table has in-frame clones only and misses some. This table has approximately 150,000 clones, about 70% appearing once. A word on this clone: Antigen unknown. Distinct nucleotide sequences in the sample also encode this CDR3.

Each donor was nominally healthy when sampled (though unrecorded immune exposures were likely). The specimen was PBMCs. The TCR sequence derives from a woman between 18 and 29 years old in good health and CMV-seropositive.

CDR3 sequence reads: CAWKLGTSYNSPLHF. Written as DNA, the CDR3 is TGTGCCTGGAAACTGGGCACCTCCTATAATTCACCCCTCCACTTT. The chain links TRBV30 to TRBJ1-6; no reliable D call. The CDR3 has 15 residues. Trimming took 4 bases from V and 0 from J, leaving 10 bases between them. CDR1 is GTSNPN, CDR2 SVGIG, per germline (reference sequence).